This T cell receptor beta chain originates from a study of spatial heterogeneity in lung cancer. The overall study: Samples came from 65 to 75 TRACERx patients with untreated early-stage lung cancer. Each time, sequencing found more beta-chain sequences than alpha-chain sequences. The study sequenced follow-up PBMC samples when they were available, at a median of around 2 years after resection.

Every cDNA TCR molecule received its own unique molecular identifier. TCRdb recomputed calls from the 5' RACE reads with MiXCR, one row per CDR3 protein. The sample lists around 110,000 distinct CDR3 sequences; less than 15% were seen once. This clonotype was counted between two and nine times. The V end lost 8 bases, the J end lost 4 bases, and 17 bases lay between the germline ends. Per the germline V gene, CDR1 is SGDLS and CDR2 is YYNGEE. The CDR3 runs 14 residues. Regarding time point: blood at routine non-recurrence follow-up after resection. Sequencing covered unsorted whole RNA taken from tumor, nontumor lung or frozen PBMC.

This TCR was sampled from a male donor with early-stage non-small cell lung cancer. The chain links TRBV9 to TRBJ2-3; tentative D call: TRBD2 (6 bases). This specimen was PBMCs, taken at follow-up. The CDR3: CASAAGSGADTQYF. CDR3 DNA sequence: TGTGCCAGTGCCGCGGGGAGTGGCGCAGATACGCAGTATTTT.